The rows below give T cell receptor beta chains drawn from one sample of a study of cytomegalovirus exposure and HLA in healthy donors. Libraries were prepared by immunoSEQ multiplex PCR; TCRdb keeps only in-frame clonotypes and omits some of them. The table has more than 95,000 clones, roughly 77% seen once; the top ten hold around 5%. Source material: PBMCs. The receptors derive from a man aged 45-60 years in good health and CMV-seropositive. The CDR3 runs from the conserved cysteine through the conserved F or W. The D gene is left open where the match is weak. For some rows the clone size is stated as once, few or many, or as a class when expanded; others skip it.

d_gene: TRBD1
j_gene: TRBJ1-6
abundance: once
v_gene: TRBV11-2
CDR3aa: CASRWDRGNSPLHF
CDR3nt: TGTGCCAGCAGATGGGACAGGGGGAATTCACCCCTCCACTTT

d_gene: -
j_gene: TRBJ2-4
abundance: -
v_gene: TRBV15
CDR3aa: CATSRETGLAKNIQYF
CDR3nt: TGTGCCACCAGCAGGGAGACGGGTCTAGCCAAAAACATTCAGTACTTC

d_gene: TRBD1
j_gene: TRBJ1-4
abundance: -
v_gene: TRBV27
CDR3aa: CASSWDRGRTNEKLFF
CDR3nt: TGTGCCAGCAGTTGGGACAGGGGGCGAACTAATGAAAAACTGTTTTTT

d_gene: -
j_gene: TRBJ2-2
abundance: -
v_gene: TRBV29-1
CDR3aa: CSVEVQLGTSGELFF
CDR3nt: TGCAGCGTTGAGGTACAACTCGGTACTAGCGGGGAGCTGTTTTTT

d_gene: -
j_gene: TRBJ2-1
abundance: -
v_gene: TRBV6-1
CDR3aa: CASSPRTPGSDEQFF
CDR3nt: TGTGCCAGCAGCCCTCGGACTCCGGGGTCGGATGAGCAGTTCTTC

d_gene: -
j_gene: TRBJ1-2
abundance: few
v_gene: TRBV19
CDR3aa: CASRLGAGTNYGYTF
CDR3nt: TGTGCCAGTAGGCTGGGGGCAGGGACTAACTATGGCTACACCTTC

d_gene: -
j_gene: TRBJ2-1
abundance: few
v_gene: TRBV19
CDR3aa: CASSGSGLEAHTEQFF
CDR3nt: TGTGCCAGTAGTGGGTCTGGCCTCGAGGCGCATACTGAGCAGTTCTTC

d_gene: TRBD1
j_gene: TRBJ1-1
abundance: -
v_gene: TRBV7-9
CDR3aa: CASSSSRTGGTEAFF
CDR3nt: TGTGCCAGCAGCTCCTCCCGGACAGGGGGTACTGAAGCTTTCTTT

d_gene: TRBD1
j_gene: TRBJ1-1
abundance: -
v_gene: TRBV2
CDR3aa: CASRRTGLSTEAFF
CDR3nt: TGTGCCAGCAGAAGGACAGGGCTGAGCACTGAAGCTTTCTTT

d_gene: TRBD1
j_gene: TRBJ2-7
abundance: -
v_gene: TRBV6-6
CDR3aa: CASSLGQNYEQYF
CDR3nt: TGTGCCAGCAGTCTGGGACAGAACTACGAGCAGTACTTC

d_gene: TRBD2
j_gene: TRBJ2-1
abundance: -
v_gene: TRBV11-2
CDR3aa: CASSSRRGASGVNEQFF
CDR3nt: TGTGCCAGCAGCTCTAGACGCGGGGCTAGCGGGGTAAATGAGCAGTTCTTC

d_gene: -
j_gene: TRBJ1-2
abundance: once
v_gene: TRBV10-3
CDR3aa: CAISGGLYGYTF
CDR3nt: TGTGCCATCAGTGGCGGACTCTATGGCTACACCTTC

d_gene: -
j_gene: TRBJ1-5
abundance: -
v_gene: TRBV19
CDR3aa: CASRPGYLGPQHF
CDR3nt: TGTGCCAGTAGGCCAGGGTATCTTGGGCCCCAGCATTTT

d_gene: -
j_gene: TRBJ2-3
abundance: -
v_gene: TRBV15
CDR3aa: CATSRDRGLSTDTQYF
CDR3nt: TGTGCCACCAGCAGAGACCGAGGGTTGTCAACAGATACGCAGTATTTT

d_gene: -
j_gene: TRBJ1-6
abundance: -
v_gene: TRBV10-1
CDR3aa: CATHRTASRSPLHF
CDR3nt: TGCGCCACCCATAGGACAGCTAGTCGCTCACCCCTCCACTTT

d_gene: TRBD2
j_gene: TRBJ2-1
abundance: -
v_gene: TRBV12-5
CDR3aa: CASGLTSGDPHEQFF
CDR3nt: TGTGCTAGTGGTTTGACTAGCGGGGACCCCCATGAGCAGTTCTTC

d_gene: -
j_gene: TRBJ2-5
abundance: -
v_gene: TRBV5-1
CDR3aa: CASSLSLGGETQYF
CDR3nt: TGCGCCAGCAGCTTGTCTCTAGGAGGCGAGACCCAGTACTTC

d_gene: -
j_gene: TRBJ1-1
abundance: once
v_gene: TRBV6-1
CDR3aa: CASRESAAFF
CDR3nt: TGTGCCAGCAGGGAGTCGGCAGCTTTCTTT

d_gene: -
j_gene: TRBJ1-5
abundance: -
v_gene: TRBV28
CDR3aa: CASRRGVANQPQHF
CDR3nt: TGTGCCAGCAGACGAGGCGTAGCAAATCAGCCCCAGCATTTT

d_gene: TRBD2
j_gene: TRBJ2-7
abundance: -
v_gene: TRBV7-2
CDR3aa: CASSPGGGLAGEQYF
CDR3nt: TGTGCCAGCAGCCCAGGGGGGGGACTAGCGGGCGAGCAGTACTTC

d_gene: -
j_gene: TRBJ1-1
abundance: few
v_gene: TRBV4-3
CDR3aa: CASSQEGGGGTEAFF
CDR3nt: TGCGCCAGCAGCCAAGAGGGGGGGGGAGGCACTGAAGCTTTCTTT

d_gene: -
j_gene: TRBJ2-7
abundance: -
v_gene: TRBV7-2
CDR3aa: CASSRGGQGGLAVSYEQYF
CDR3nt: TGTGCCAGCAGCCGGGGGGGACAGGGGGGACTAGCGGTCTCCTACGAGCAGTACTTC

d_gene: -
j_gene: TRBJ2-7
abundance: -
v_gene: TRBV30
CDR3aa: CAWSPEPQSNYEQYF
CDR3nt: TGTGCCTGGAGCCCTGAGCCACAGTCCAACTACGAGCAGTACTTC

d_gene: -
j_gene: TRBJ2-1
abundance: few
v_gene: TRBV5-1
CDR3aa: CASSLATLYEQFF
CDR3nt: TGCGCCAGCAGCTTGGCGACACTCTATGAGCAGTTCTTC

d_gene: -
j_gene: TRBJ1-1
abundance: -
v_gene: TRBV30
CDR3aa: CAWMFGGSTEAFF
CDR3nt: TGTGCCTGGATGTTCGGGGGGAGCACTGAAGCTTTCTTT

d_gene: TRBD1
j_gene: TRBJ1-2
abundance: -
v_gene: TRBV27
CDR3aa: CASSSRTGALYGYTF
CDR3nt: TGTGCCAGCAGTTCCCGGACAGGGGCCCTCTATGGCTACACCTTC

d_gene: TRBD2
j_gene: TRBJ2-5
abundance: -
v_gene: TRBV5-1
CDR3aa: CASSPGSSGAPVGKTQYF
CDR3nt: TGCGCCAGCAGCCCAGGCTCTAGCGGGGCCCCGGTGGGGAAGACCCAGTACTTC

d_gene: -
j_gene: TRBJ1-3
abundance: -
v_gene: TRBV7-9
CDR3aa: CASSYGRGPGNTIYF
CDR3nt: TGTGCCAGCAGCTACGGACGGGGTCCAGGAAACACCATATATTTT

d_gene: -
j_gene: TRBJ2-3
abundance: -
v_gene: TRBV4-2
CDR3aa: CASSRQTDTQYF
CDR3nt: TGTGCCAGCAGCCGGCAGACAGATACGCAGTATTTT

d_gene: -
j_gene: TRBJ1-6
abundance: -
v_gene: TRBV30
CDR3aa: CAWNVRSSYNSPLHF
CDR3nt: TGTGCCTGGAACGTAAGGAGCTCCTATAATTCACCCCTCCACTTT

d_gene: -
j_gene: TRBJ2-5
abundance: once
v_gene: TRBV30
CDR3aa: CAWQGFGETQYF
CDR3nt: TGTGCCTGGCAGGGTTTCGGAGAGACCCAGTACTTC

d_gene: TRBD2
j_gene: TRBJ2-3
abundance: -
v_gene: TRBV5-4
CDR3aa: CASSLGTSGGYDTQYF
CDR3nt: TGTGCCAGCAGCTTGGGGACTAGCGGGGGATACGATACGCAGTATTTT

d_gene: -
j_gene: TRBJ1-1
abundance: once
v_gene: TRBV10-3
CDR3aa: CAISESTDNTEAFF
CDR3nt: TGTGCCATCAGTGAGTCGACAGATAACACTGAAGCTTTCTTT

d_gene: -
j_gene: TRBJ1-6
abundance: -
v_gene: TRBV4-1
CDR3aa: CASSQEDRSSPLHF
CDR3nt: TGCGCCAGCAGCCAAGAAGACAGGAGTTCACCCCTCCACTTT

d_gene: -
j_gene: TRBJ2-4
abundance: once
v_gene: TRBV19
CDR3aa: CASENRQLNIQYF
CDR3nt: TGTGCCAGTGAAAACCGACAGTTAAACATTCAGTACTTC

d_gene: -
j_gene: TRBJ2-1
abundance: -
v_gene: TRBV5-7
CDR3aa: CASNRRRGREQFF
CDR3nt: TGTGCCAGCAACCGAAGGAGGGGCCGTGAGCAGTTCTTC

d_gene: -
j_gene: TRBJ1-2
abundance: -
v_gene: TRBV2
CDR3aa: CASSEPRGIGGYTF
CDR3nt: TGTGCCAGCAGTGAACCCCGGGGAATAGGTGGCTACACCTTC

d_gene: TRBD1
j_gene: TRBJ1-2
abundance: -
v_gene: TRBV27
CDR3aa: CASRGGTGGGVGYGYTF
CDR3nt: TGTGCCAGCAGGGGGGGGACAGGGGGTGGGGTAGGGTATGGCTACACCTTC

d_gene: TRBD2
j_gene: TRBJ2-3
abundance: -
v_gene: TRBV10-2
CDR3aa: CASSLTSGSTDTQYF
CDR3nt: TGCGCCAGCAGTCTTACTAGCGGGAGCACAGATACGCAGTATTTT

d_gene: -
j_gene: TRBJ1-2
abundance: -
v_gene: TRBV5-1
CDR3aa: CASSLGGTLDGGYTF
CDR3nt: TGCGCCAGCAGCCTCGGGGGGACCCTTGACGGTGGCTACACCTTC

d_gene: -
j_gene: TRBJ2-7
abundance: -
v_gene: TRBV28
CDR3aa: CASTRSGRGYEQYF
CDR3nt: TGTGCCAGCACCCGATCGGGCAGGGGCTACGAGCAGTACTTC

d_gene: -
j_gene: TRBJ2-1
abundance: -
v_gene: TRBV5-4
CDR3aa: CASSPIVTGGDEQFF
CDR3nt: TGTGCCAGCAGCCCAATCGTCACAGGGGGGGATGAGCAGTTCTTC

d_gene: TRBD2
j_gene: TRBJ2-5
abundance: -
v_gene: TRBV30
CDR3aa: CAWTQGLAGGTQYF
CDR3nt: TGTGCCTGGACCCAGGGACTAGCGGGAGGGACCCAGTACTTC

d_gene: TRBD2
j_gene: TRBJ2-3
abundance: -
v_gene: TRBV25-1
CDR3aa: CASSGLAGGGDTQYF
CDR3nt: TGTGCCAGCAGCGGCTTAGCGGGAGGAGGAGATACGCAGTATTTT

d_gene: -
j_gene: TRBJ2-7
abundance: -
v_gene: TRBV2
CDR3aa: CASSDPGIYEQYF
CDR3nt: TGTGCCAGCAGTGACCCAGGGATCTACGAGCAGTACTTC